The 31 T cell receptor beta chains below were found in one sample sequenced in a study of siplizumab effects on memory and regulatory T cells. Only in-frame clones appear in the TCRdb table, and some are missing; sequencing was by immunoSEQ multiplex PCR. The sample has approximately 8,600 clones; 60% to 75% are singletons. Sequencing was done on a sample of effector memory CD8+ T cells sorted from blood. As to subset: unstimulated CD8+ effector memory T cells. The receptors were gathered from a human donor in good health.

The gene calls are TRBV6-5 and TRBJ2-7; D possibly corresponds to TRBD1 (6 bases). The germline V and J ends were trimmed by 5 bases and 0 bases, with 14 bases remaining between them. There are 15 residues in the CDR3. Per the germline V gene, CDR1 is MNHEY and CDR2 is SVGAGI. The CDR3 DNA is TGTGCCAGCAGTGTGACAGGTGACAGCTCCTACGAGCAGTACTTC. It is translated as CASSVTGDSSYEQYF.

The chain has TRBV6-4 and TRBJ2-3, with 7 bases that match TRBD2. The CDR3 has 13 amino acids. V dropped 6 bases and J dropped 6; count of bases not matched to a gene: 6. CDR1 is MRHNA and CDR2 is SNTAGT in the germline V gene. In DNA, the CDR3 is TGTGCCAGCAGCCCCACTAGCGAGGATACGCAGTATTTT. The encoded protein is CASSPTSEDTQYF.

The V gene is TRBV18, the J gene TRBJ2-1, with no clear D. Germline CDR1 reads KGHSH; CDR2 reads LQKENI. Deletions cut 2 bases from V and 0 bases from J, with 5 bases between. The CDR3 spans 14 residues. This CDR3 is CASSPASSYNEQFF. The CDR3 DNA follows: TGTGCCAGCTCACCAGCGAGCTCCTACAATGAGCAGTTCTTC.

This clone came up a few times. Other DNA sequences in this specimen translate into the identical CDR3. V usage is TRBV6-4 and J usage is TRBJ2-3, with D unclear. Trimming removed 2 bases from V and 0 bases from J, with 3 bases in between. In germline, CDR1 is MRHNA, CDR2 SNTAGT. The CDR3 covers 13 residues. CDR3 bases: TGTGCCAGCAGTGACGGGAGCACAGATACGCAGTATTTT. Translation gives CASSDGSTDTQYF.

This clone was detected only a few times. The gene calls are TRBV6-1 and TRBJ2-5, with TRBD2 matching 9 bases. V shed 2 bases, J shed 1 base, and the junction held 2 bases outside the gene matches. This CDR3 is 15 amino acids long. CDR1 is MNHNS, CDR2 SASEGT, per germline. CDR3 DNA sequence: TGTGCCAGCAGTGAACTAGCGGGGTCCCAAGAGACCCAGTACTTC. This encodes CASSELAGSQETQYF.

The V call is TRBV5-6, the J call TRBJ2-1, with D unclear. Germline assignment: CDR1 SGHDT and CDR2 YYEEEE. This CDR3 has 12 amino acids. Deletions cut 0 bases from V and 8 bases from J, with 6 bases between. The chain's CDR3 is CASSLARDEQFF. The DNA for the CDR3 is TGTGCCAGCAGCTTGGCTAGGGATGAGCAGTTCTTC.

The gene calls are TRBV6-4 and TRBJ2-6; D not certain. The CDR3 length is 16 residues. CDR1 is MRHNA and CDR2 is SNTAGT in the germline V gene. The ends were cut back, 0 bases at V and 3 bases at J, with 9 bases in the middle. CDR3 nucleotides: TGTGCCAGCAGTGACTCGAGTGGGTTTGGGGCCAACGTCCTGACTTTC. The encoded protein is CASSDSSGFGANVLTF.

The chain employs TRBV27 and TRBJ1-2; TRBD1 is a possible D gene (6 bases). Between the trimmed V and J ends, which lost 6 bases and 6 bases, there was a span of 17 bases. Germline V CDR1 and CDR2: MNHEY, SMNVEV (reference sequence). The CDR3 contains 14 residues. The CDR3 DNA sequence: TGTGCCAGCAGGACGGTCGGGGGGCTAGATGGCTACACCTTC. Protein sequence: CASRTVGGLDGYTF.

V usage is TRBV9 and J usage is TRBJ2-3; D could derive from TRBD1 or TRBD2 (5 bases each). The CDR3 contains 16 residues. The germline gives CDR1 SGDLS, CDR2 YYNGEE. V shed 4 bases and J shed 2 bases, with 17 bases lying between them. The CDR3 spells CASSPRAFRATDTQYF. CDR3 nucleotide sequence: TGTGCCAGCAGCCCGAGGGCTTTCAGGGCCACAGATACGCAGTATTTT. Variable domain in full (rest from reference TRBV9 and TRBJ2-3): DSGVTQTPKHLITATGQRVTLRCSPRSGDLSVYWYQQSLDQGLQFLIQYYNGEERAKGNILERFSAQQFPDLHSELNLSSLELGDSALYFCASSPRAFRATDTQYFGPGTRLTVL.

The chain carries TRBV6-6 and TRBJ2-2, with D perhaps TRBD1 (5 bases). CDR1 and CDR2 (germline): MNHNY, SVGAGI (reference sequence). The CDR3 consists of 14 residues. The V gene lost 4 bases and the J gene lost 5 bases, with 11 bases spanning the gap. The DNA of the CDR3 is TGTGCCAGCAGTTCCCTTCCAGGGACCGGGGAGCTGTTTTTT. It translates to CASSSLPGTGELFF.

This sequence joins TRBV15 and TRBJ2-3, with D tentatively TRBD1 (6 bases). The CDR3 length is 20 residues. Germline-derived CDR1 and CDR2 are LNHNV and YYDKDF (reference sequence). Trimming pared 1 base from V and 2 bases from J, leaving 25 bases between. The CDR3 spells CATSRGGSPTRGYLTDTQYF. As DNA, the CDR3 is TGTGCCACCAGCAGAGGCGGGTCCCCAACGAGGGGGTATCTCACAGATACGCAGTATTTT.

This clone came up a few times. This sample includes further DNA sequences coding for the same CDR3. J is TRBJ2-1 and V is TRBV5-4; TRBD2 agrees at 8 bases. The V segment lost 6 bases and the J segment 6 bases; nucleotides outside the gene matches: 8. This CDR3 is 14 amino acids long. In germline, CDR1 is SGHNT, CDR2 YYREEE (reference sequence). The CDR3 DNA is TGTGCCAGCACTTGGGGTCGGGGGGGCAATGAGCAGTTCTTC. It encodes CASTWGRGGNEQFF.

The chain has TRBV29-1 and TRBJ2-2; unclear D gene. The CDR3 runs 13 residues. V lost 7 bases to trimming and J lost 0 bases, with 9 bases between them. The germline gives CDR1 SQVTM, CDR2 ANQGSEA. The CDR3 DNA sequence: TGCAGCGGGAGAGGAGCGAACACCGGGGAGCTGTTTTTT. Encoded protein: CSGRGANTGELFF.

This clone was seen only a few times. The chain couples TRBV7-9 to TRBJ2-1; a possible D gene is TRBD2 (6 bases). Germline V gene sequence: CDR1 SEHNR, CDR2 FQNEAQ (reference sequence). The V and J ends lost 4 bases and 6 bases respectively, with 13 bases between them. CDR3 length: 14 residues. In nucleotides, the CDR3 is TGTGCCAGCAGCTCGCAAGTGCGGGGCAATGAGCAGTTCTTC. Amino acid sequence: CASSSQVRGNEQFF.

In this sample, this clone turned up once. This sequence joins TRBV7-9 and TRBJ1-2; 9 bases are a match to TRBD1. Losses at the gene ends were 5 bases for V and 7 bases for J; bases not matched to a gene: 11. The CDR3 extends over 15 amino acids. The germline V gene has CDR1 SEHNR and CDR2 FQNEAQ (reference sequence). As DNA, the CDR3 is TGTGCCAGCAGCGTCCCGGGACAGGGAATAGGTGGCTACACCTTC. It specifies CASSVPGQGIGGYTF.

This clone was counted between two and nine times. The V call is TRBV27, the J call TRBJ2-3, with D possibly being TRBD1 (5 bases). Germline CDR1 reads MNHEY; CDR2 reads SMNVEV (reference sequence). The CDR3 contains 14 residues. Trimming took off 5 bases at V and 2 bases at J, with 11 bases between the two ends. The CDR3 bases are TGTGCCAGCAGTAACAGACAGCACACAGATACGCAGTATTTT. Translated, it gives CASSNRQHTDTQYF.

CDR3 sequence reads: CASSPTSGPNTGELFF. The CDR3, as DNA: TGTGCCAGCAGCCCGACTAGCGGTCCGAACACCGGGGAGCTGTTTTTT. J is TRBJ2-2 and V is TRBV11-3; 9 nucleotides agree with TRBD2. Per germline, CDR1 SGHNT and CDR2 YENEEA. This CDR3 has 16 amino acids. J lost 0 bases, V lost 5 bases, and 4 bases had no gene match.

This clone has a handful of counts. The CDR3 DNA is TGTGCCAGCAGCGTAGAGGCTAGCAATCAGCCCCAGCATTTT. Its translation is CASSVEASNQPQHF. This rearrangement joins TRBV9 to TRBJ1-5; D gene uncertain. V was trimmed by 0 bases and J by 0 bases, leaving 4 bases between them. This CDR3 spans 14 amino acids. The germline gives CDR1 SGDLS, CDR2 YYNGEE.

This clone was found a few times. The rearrangement uses TRBV4-1 and TRBJ2-7, with 11 positions matching TRBD2. V was clipped by 0 bases and J by 6 bases; unmatched bases: 7. CDR1 and CDR2 (germline): MGHRA, YSYEKL. CDR3 length: 16 amino acids. The CDR3 DNA reads as TGCGCCAGCAGCCAAGATCCTAGCGGGAGGAACCCCGAGCAGTACTTC. It yields the protein CASSQDPSGRNPEQYF.

The V gene is TRBV19, the J gene TRBJ2-7; D remains unclear. Germline V CDR1 and CDR2: LNHDA, SQIVND (reference sequence). This CDR3 comprises 17 residues. V was pared by 2 bases and J by 4 bases, with 21 bases between. The CDR3 region is CASSINYGSGSGYEQYF. The CDR3 DNA reads TGTGCCAGTAGTATAAATTACGGGTCTGGAAGTGGTTACGAGCAGTACTTC.

This clone was counted only a few times. This chain links TRBV4-2 with TRBJ2-7; D may be TRBD1 or TRBD2 (6 bases each). Germline CDR1 reads LGHNA; CDR2 reads YNFKEQ. Trimming removed 3 bases from V and 1 base from J, with 16 bases in between. This CDR3 comprises 16 residues. The CDR3 DNA is TGTGCCAGCAGCCAGGGGATTCGGGGGCGATCCTACGAGCAGTACTTC. Translating it yields CASSQGIRGRSYEQYF.

This clone was seen only a few times. V gene TRBV11-2 combines with J gene TRBJ2-5; 14 nucleotides match TRBD2. This CDR3 region has 16 residues. V shed 6 bases, J shed 2 bases, and the junction held 5 bases outside the gene matches. Per germline, CDR1 SGHAT and CDR2 FQNNGV. The CDR3 reads CASRGLAGGLQETQYF. The CDR3 region has the DNA TGTGCCAGCAGAGGACTAGCGGGGGGTCTTCAAGAGACCCAGTACTTC.

The chain recombines TRBV2 with TRBJ2-5; no firm D call. V lost 6 bases and J lost 1, with 9 bases in between. The CDR3 covers 13 residues. CDR1 SNHLY and CDR2 FYNNEI come from the germline V gene. The CDR3 sequence: CASSPGRQETQYF. DNA of the CDR3: TGTGCCAGCAGCCCGGGCCGCCAAGAGACCCAGTACTTC.

V is TRBV10-3 and J is TRBJ2-6; 8 nucleotides line up with TRBD1. After removal of 5 bases from V and 1 base from J, the junction contained 10 bases not matched to a gene. There are 18 residues in the CDR3. The germline CDR1 and CDR2 sequences are ENHRY and SYGVKD. CDR3 in amino acids: CAISPPGTGPSGANVLTF. The CDR3 DNA sequence: TGTGCCATCAGTCCCCCCGGGACAGGACCTTCTGGGGCCAACGTCCTGACTTTC.

V and J are TRBV4-2 and TRBJ1-2, with 11 bases matching TRBD1. The CDR3 has 15 residues. With 0 bases clipped from V and 6 bases from J, the junction kept 3 bases outside the gene matches. Germline V lookup: CDR1 LGHNA, CDR2 YNFKEQ. The DNA for the CDR3 is TGTGCCAGCAGCCAAGATCGGGACAGGGGGAATGGCTACACCTTC. Translation: CASSQDRDRGNGYTF.

In regard to this clone: The same CDR3 also results from other DNA sequences found in this sample. The genes are TRBV27 and TRBJ2-1; D call uncertain. Trimming removed 1 base at V and 5 bases at J, with 15 bases between. This CDR3 is 16 amino acids long. Germline CDR1 is MNHEY and CDR2 is SMNVEV (reference sequence). The CDR3 spells CASSLLGQLPNNEQFF. The CDR3 DNA sequence: TGTGCCAGCAGTTTATTAGGGCAGCTACCCAACAATGAGCAGTTCTTC.

In its sample, this clone was seen a few times. J is TRBJ1-5 and V is TRBV6-4, with 10 positions matching TRBD1. Germline-derived CDR1 and CDR2 are MRHNA and SNTAGT. V was pared by 6 bases and J by 2 bases, with 4 bases of the junction left unmatched. CDR3 length: 15 amino acids. The CDR3 DNA sequence: TGTGCCAGCAGCGCCGGGACAGGGGGCAATCAGCCCCAGCATTTT. Translation: CASSAGTGGNQPQHF.

The rearrangement uses TRBV6-4 and TRBJ2-7; perhaps D is TRBD1 or TRBD2 (5 bases each). This CDR3 has 12 residues. The germline V gene encodes CDR1 MRHNA and CDR2 SNTAGT. The V and J ends lost 8 bases and 1 base respectively, with 9 bases between them. CDR3 loop: CASGDESYEQYF. Here the CDR3 DNA reads TGTGCCAGCGGGGACGAATCCTACGAGCAGTACTTC.

The chain joins TRBV7-8 to TRBJ2-7; D unclear. V lost 4 bases and J 3 bases, leaving 4 bases between the germline ends. Germline assignment: CDR1 SGHVS and CDR2 FQNEAQ. The CDR3 contains 11 residues. CDR3 sequence (DNA): TGTGCCAGCAGCTCCCGCTACGAGCAGTACTTC. This sequence encodes CASSSRYEQYF. Full variable domain (outside the CDR3, taken from reference TRBV7-8 and TRBJ2-7): GAGVSQSPRYKVAKRGQDVALRCDPISGHVSLFWYQQALGQGPEFLTYFQNEAQLDKSGLPSDRFFAERPEGSVSTLKIQRTQQEDSAVYLCASSSRYEQYFGPGTRLTVT.

This chain joins TRBV19 and TRBJ2-1; D not certain. V lost 4 bases to trimming and J lost 8 bases, with 9 bases between them. Germline values: CDR1 LNHDA, CDR2 SQIVND (reference sequence). The CDR3 has 12 amino acids. This CDR3 is CASSTGPHEQFF. CDR3 coding DNA: TGTGCCAGTAGTACCGGACCCCATGAGCAGTTCTTC.

The V call is TRBV29-1, the J call TRBJ2-2; 9 bases align to TRBD2. The CDR3 has 15 residues. V trimming: 6 bases; J trimming: 5 bases; junction bases outside the gene matches: 10. In germline, CDR1 is SQVTM, CDR2 ANQGSEA. The CDR3 coding sequence is TGCAGCGTGGACTGGGCGGGAGGGCGAACCGGGGAGCTGTTTTTT. It translates to CSVDWAGGRTGELFF.